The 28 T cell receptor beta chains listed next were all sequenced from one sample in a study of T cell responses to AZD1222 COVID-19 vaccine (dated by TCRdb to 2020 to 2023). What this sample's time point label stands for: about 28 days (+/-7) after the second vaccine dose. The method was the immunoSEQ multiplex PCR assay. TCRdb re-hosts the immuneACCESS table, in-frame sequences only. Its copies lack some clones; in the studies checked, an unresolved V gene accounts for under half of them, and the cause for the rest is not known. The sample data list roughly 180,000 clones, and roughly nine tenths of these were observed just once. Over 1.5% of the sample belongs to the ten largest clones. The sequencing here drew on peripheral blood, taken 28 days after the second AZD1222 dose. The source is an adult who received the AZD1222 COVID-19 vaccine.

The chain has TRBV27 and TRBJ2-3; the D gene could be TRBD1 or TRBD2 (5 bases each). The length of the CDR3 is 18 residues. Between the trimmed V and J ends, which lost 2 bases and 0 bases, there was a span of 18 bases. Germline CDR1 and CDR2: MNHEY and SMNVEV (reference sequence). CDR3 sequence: CASSLKLGTAISTDTQYF. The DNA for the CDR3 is TGTGCCAGCAGTTTAAAACTTGGGACCGCTATTAGCACAGATACGCAGTATTTT.

The DNA for the CDR3 is TGTGCCAGCAGCCTCGGACAGGGGGCGGGCAATGAGCAGTTCTTC. It yields the protein CASSLGQGAGNEQFF. The chain is built from TRBV7-6 and TRBJ2-1, with 11 bases matching TRBD1. The V gene's germline CDR1 is SGHVS and CDR2 FNYEAQ. V lost 5 bases, J lost 6 bases, and 6 bases stayed unmatched. The CDR3 is made up of 15 amino acids. The complete variable domain, with remaining parts taken from reference TRBV7-6 and TRBJ2-1, reads GAGVSQSPRYKVTKRGQDVALRCDPISGHVSLYWYRQALGQGPEFLTYFNYEAQQDKSGLPNDRFSAERPEGSISTLTIQRTEQRDSAMYRCASSLGQGAGNEQFFGPGTRLTVL.

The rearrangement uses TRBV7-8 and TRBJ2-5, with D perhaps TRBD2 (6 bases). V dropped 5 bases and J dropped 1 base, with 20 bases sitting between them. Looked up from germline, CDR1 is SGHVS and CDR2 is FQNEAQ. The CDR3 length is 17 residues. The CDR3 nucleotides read TGTGCCAGCAGCCCCCCTAGGCGGGGCGACCCCCAAGAGACCCAGTACTTC. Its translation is CASSPPRRGDPQETQYF.

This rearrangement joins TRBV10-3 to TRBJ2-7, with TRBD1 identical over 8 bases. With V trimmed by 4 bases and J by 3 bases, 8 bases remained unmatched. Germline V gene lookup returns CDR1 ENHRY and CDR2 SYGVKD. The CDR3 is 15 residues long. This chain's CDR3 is CAISGGRGPFYEQYF. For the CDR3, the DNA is TGTGCCATCAGTGGCGGCAGGGGGCCTTTCTACGAGCAGTACTTC.

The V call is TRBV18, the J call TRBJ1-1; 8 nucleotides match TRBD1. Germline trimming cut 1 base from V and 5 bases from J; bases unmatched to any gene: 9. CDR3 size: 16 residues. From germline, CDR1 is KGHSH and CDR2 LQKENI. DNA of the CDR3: TGTGCCAGCTCACCACGACTACCGGACAGGGAAACTGAAGCTTTCTTT. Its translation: CASSPRLPDRETEAFF.

The CDR3 DNA follows: TGTGCCAGCAGCTTAAGCCCCACTAGCGGGAGTACAGATACGCAGTATTTT. This translates into CASSLSPTSGSTDTQYF. This chain joins TRBV7-8 and TRBJ2-3; TRBD2 aligns across 11 bases. Germline CDR1 SGHVS, CDR2 FQNEAQ. This CDR3 is built from 17 residues. V trimming: 2 bases; J trimming: 3 bases; junction bases outside the gene matches: 7.

The CDR3 DNA reads TGTGCCAGCAGTTTACAGGTTGGGGGAGATACGCAGTATTTT. This sequence encodes CASSLQVGGDTQYF. The chain joins TRBV27 to TRBJ2-3; perhaps D is TRBD1 or TRBD2 (5 bases each). This CDR3 spans 14 amino acids. Germline V lookup: CDR1 MNHEY, CDR2 SMNVEV (reference sequence). The V end lost 2 bases, the J end lost 5 bases, and 11 bases lay between the germline ends.

CDR3 coding DNA: TGTGCCAGCAGTCGGGACAACCTTCCTCCGCAGTATTTT. Its protein product is CASSRDNLPPQYF. The chain combines TRBV12-3 or TRBV12-4 with TRBJ2-3; D is perhaps TRBD1 (6 bases). The V end lost 5 bases, the J end lost 10 bases, and 16 bases lay between the germline ends. There are 13 residues in the CDR3.

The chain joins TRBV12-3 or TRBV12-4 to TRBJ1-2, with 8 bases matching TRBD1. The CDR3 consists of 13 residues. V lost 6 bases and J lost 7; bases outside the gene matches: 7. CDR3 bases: TGTGCCAGCAGCCGAGGACAGGGACTTGGCTACACCTTC. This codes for CASSRGQGLGYTF.

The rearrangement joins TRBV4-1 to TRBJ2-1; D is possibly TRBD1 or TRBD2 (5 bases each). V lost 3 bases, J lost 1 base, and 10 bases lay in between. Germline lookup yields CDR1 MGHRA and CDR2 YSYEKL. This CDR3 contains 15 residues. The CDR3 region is CASSQGTASYNEQFF. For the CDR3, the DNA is TGCGCCAGCAGCCAGGGGACCGCTTCCTACAATGAGCAGTTCTTC.

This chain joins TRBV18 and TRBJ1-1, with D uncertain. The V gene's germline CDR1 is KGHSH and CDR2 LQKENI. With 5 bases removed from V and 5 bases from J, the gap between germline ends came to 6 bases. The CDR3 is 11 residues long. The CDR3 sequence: CASSGRTEAFF. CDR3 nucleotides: TGTGCCAGCTCAGGGCGAACTGAAGCTTTCTTT.

The CDR3: CASSLAPSGPAQETQYF. The DNA for the CDR3 is TGTGCCAGCAGCTTGGCGCCTAGCGGCCCCGCGCAAGAGACCCAGTACTTC. The chain couples TRBV5-5 to TRBJ2-5; 7 nucleotides align to TRBD2. V lost 0 bases and J lost 2; bases outside the gene matches: 10. CDR1 and CDR2 from the germline V gene are SGHKS and YYEKEE (reference sequence). The CDR3 has 17 residues.

The CDR3 region is CASSQDPRAYNEQFF. Here the CDR3 DNA reads TGTGCCAGCAGCCAAGATCCCCGGGCCTACAATGAGCAGTTCTTC. This chain uses TRBV3-1 (or the pseudogene TRBV3-2) with TRBJ2-1; unclear D gene. Trimming left V 0 bases short and J 2 bases short, with 8 bases between. CDR3 length equals 15 residues. The germline CDR1 and CDR2 sequences are LGHDT and YNNKEL (reference sequence).

The CDR3 region is CASSETSYSPLHF. CDR3 coding DNA: TGTGCCAGCAGTGAGACGTCGTATTCACCCCTCCACTTT. This rearrangement joins TRBV2 to TRBJ1-6, with unresolved D. The CDR3 is 13 residues long. V was trimmed by 3 bases and J by 8 bases, leaving 8 bases between them. Germline V gene data show CDR1 as SNHLY and CDR2 as FYNNEI. Filled out from reference TRBV2 and TRBJ1-6, the complete variable domain reads EPEVTQTPSHQVTQMGQEVILRCVPISNHLYFYWYRQILGQKVEFLVSFYNNEISEKSEIFDDQFSVERPDGSNFTLKIRSTKLEDSAMYFCASSETSYSPLHFGNGTRLTVT.

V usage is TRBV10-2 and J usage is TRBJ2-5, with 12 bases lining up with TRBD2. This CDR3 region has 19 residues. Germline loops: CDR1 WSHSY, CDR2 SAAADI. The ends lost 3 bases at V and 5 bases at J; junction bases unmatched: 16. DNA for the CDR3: TGCGCCAGCAGTGAAAGGAGGAGGGCTAGCGGGAGGGCCAGGGAGACCCAGTACTTC. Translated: CASSERRRASGRARETQYF.

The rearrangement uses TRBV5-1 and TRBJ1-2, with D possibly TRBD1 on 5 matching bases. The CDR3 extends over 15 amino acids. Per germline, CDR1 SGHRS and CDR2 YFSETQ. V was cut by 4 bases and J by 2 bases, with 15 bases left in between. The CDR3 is CASSGTPGGNYGYTF. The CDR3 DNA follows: TGCGCCAGCAGCGGTACCCCGGGGGGGAACTATGGCTACACCTTC.

The CDR3 loop is CASSYSFRAYEQYF. DNA for the CDR3: TGTGCCAGCAGTTACTCTTTCAGGGCCTACGAGCAGTACTTC. The chain combines TRBV6-5 with TRBJ2-7, with a weak D call TRBD1 (5 bases). The germline V gene encodes CDR1 MNHEY and CDR2 SVGAGI. This CDR3 is built from 14 residues. The germline V and J ends were trimmed by 0 bases and 2 bases, with 8 bases remaining between them.

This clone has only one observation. The CDR3 bases are TGTGCCAGCAGCCTCAGGGACCGATACTACGAGCAGTACTTC. Encoded protein: CASSLRDRYYEQYF. The rearrangement uses TRBV4-2 and TRBJ2-7; D tentatively fits TRBD1 or TRBD2 (5 bases each). The V and J ends lost 4 bases and 3 bases respectively, with 13 bases between them. CDR1 LGHNA and CDR2 YNFKEQ come from the germline V gene. The CDR3 runs to 14 residues.

The CDR3 DNA follows: TGCGCCAGCAGCCTGAACTTAGCGGGAGTGCAAGCCGAGCAGTACTTC. Translating it yields CASSLNLAGVQAEQYF. The chain joins TRBV5-1 to TRBJ2-7, with 9 bases that match TRBD2. Unmatched junction bases numbered 14, after V lost 4 bases and J lost 6 bases. The CDR3 runs 16 residues. Germline loops: CDR1 SGHRS, CDR2 YFSETQ.

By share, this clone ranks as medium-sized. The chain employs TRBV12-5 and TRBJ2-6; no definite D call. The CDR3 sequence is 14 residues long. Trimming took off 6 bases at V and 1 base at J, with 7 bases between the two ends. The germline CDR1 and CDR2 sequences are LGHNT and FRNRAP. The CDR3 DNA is TGTGCTAGTGGCTCTTTTTCTGGGGCCAACGTCCTGACTTTC. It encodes CASGSFSGANVLTF.

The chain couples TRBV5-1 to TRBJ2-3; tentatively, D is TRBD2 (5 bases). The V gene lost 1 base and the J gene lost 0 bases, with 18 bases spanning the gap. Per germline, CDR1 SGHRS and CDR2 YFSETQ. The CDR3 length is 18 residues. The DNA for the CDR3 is TGCGCCAGCAGCTTGTGGCCTAGCCGCCTCGCTAGCACAGATACGCAGTATTTT. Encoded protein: CASSLWPSRLASTDTQYF.

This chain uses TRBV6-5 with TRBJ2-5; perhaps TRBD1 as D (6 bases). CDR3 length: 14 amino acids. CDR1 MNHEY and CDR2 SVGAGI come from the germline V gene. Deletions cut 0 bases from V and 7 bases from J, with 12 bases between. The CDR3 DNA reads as TGTGCCAGCAGTTACTCGGACAGAAGGGGGACCCAGTACTTC. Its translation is CASSYSDRRGTQYF.

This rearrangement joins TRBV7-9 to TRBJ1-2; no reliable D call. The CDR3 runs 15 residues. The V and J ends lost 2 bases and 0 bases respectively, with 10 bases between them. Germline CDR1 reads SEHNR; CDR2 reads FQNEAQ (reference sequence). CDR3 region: CASSLNGGTNYGYTF. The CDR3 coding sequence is TGTGCCAGCAGCTTAAACGGTGGTACTAACTATGGCTACACCTTC.

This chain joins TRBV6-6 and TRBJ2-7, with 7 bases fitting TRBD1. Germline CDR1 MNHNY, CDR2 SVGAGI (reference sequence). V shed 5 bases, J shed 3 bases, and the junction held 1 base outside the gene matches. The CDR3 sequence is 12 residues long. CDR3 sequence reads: CASSPGGYEQYF. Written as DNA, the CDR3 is TGTGCCAGCAGTCCAGGGGGCTACGAGCAGTACTTC.

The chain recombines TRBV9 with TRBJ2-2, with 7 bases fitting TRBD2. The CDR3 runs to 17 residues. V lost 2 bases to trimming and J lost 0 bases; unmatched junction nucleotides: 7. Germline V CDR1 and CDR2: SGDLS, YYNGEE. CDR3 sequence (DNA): TGTGCCAGCAGCGTGGCTAGCGGACCAACGAACACCGGGGAGCTGTTTTTT. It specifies CASSVASGPTNTGELFF.

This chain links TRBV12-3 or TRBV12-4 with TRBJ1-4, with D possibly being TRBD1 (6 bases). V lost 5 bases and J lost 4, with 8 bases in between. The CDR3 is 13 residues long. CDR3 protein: CASSGQINEKLFF. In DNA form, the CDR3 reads TGTGCCAGCAGTGGACAGATTAATGAAAAACTGTTTTTT.

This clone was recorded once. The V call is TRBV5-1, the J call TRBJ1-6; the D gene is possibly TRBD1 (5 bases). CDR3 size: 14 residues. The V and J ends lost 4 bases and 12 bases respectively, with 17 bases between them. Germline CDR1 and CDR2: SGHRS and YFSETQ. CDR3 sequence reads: CASSPSGTSLPLHF. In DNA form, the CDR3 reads TGCGCCAGCAGCCCATCCGGGACCAGCTTACCCCTCCACTTT.

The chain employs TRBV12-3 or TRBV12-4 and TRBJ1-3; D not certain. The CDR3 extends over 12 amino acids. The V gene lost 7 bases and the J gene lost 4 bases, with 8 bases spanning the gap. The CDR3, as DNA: TGTGCCAGCAAGGATCTAGGAAACACCATATATTTT. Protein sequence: CASKDLGNTIYF.